This TCR beta chain was retrieved from a study of patients and donors after allogeneic stem cell transplantation. CDR1 and CDR2 (germline): SGHRS, YFSETQ. Trimming stripped 0 bases from V and 2 bases from J, with 8 bases between. The CDR3 consists of 14 residues. In TCRdb, the RT-PCR reads were re-called with MiXCR into one record per CDR3 protein. The sample carries around 200,000 distinct CDR3 sequences, around 40% recorded once. This clonotype came up a few times. The sequence was collected from a human donor who was either an allogeneic HSCT recipient or a stem cell or donor lymphocyte infusion donor (not recorded which). It is not recorded whose cells these are; they may come from a transplant donor. The chain recombines TRBV5-1 with TRBJ1-2; D unresolved. Sequenced material: blood, either unsorted or a sorted T cell fraction (not recorded which). The CDR3 spells CASSLVSLNYGYTF. CDR3 DNA sequence: TGCGCCAGCAGCTTGGTATCTCTAAACTATGGCTACACCTTC.